This paragraph covers one T cell receptor (beta chain) sequence. Generated by immunoSEQ multiplex PCR, the TCRdb table keeps only in-frame clones and is missing some. Of over 150,000 clones in the sample, about nine tenths were seen once. These data are taken from a study of blood T cell repertoires in COVID-19. At the level of the study: There were acute and convalescent COVID-19 samples, and they came from the United States, Italy and Spain.

The CDR3 runs to 13 residues. Trimming stripped 3 bases from V and 5 bases from J, with 9 bases between. The germline gives CDR1 SGHRS, CDR2 YFSETQ. Across about two dozen US areas, participants ranged in age from 18 to 89 years. The study assigned cohorts using participant-reported clinical history. Before being deemed recovered, Cohort 3 donors had two negative PCRs, clearance, or symptom resolution. The specimen sequenced was PBMCs or T cells enriched from blood (not recorded which). The clonotype was recovered from a young woman who had recovered from COVID-19. V and J are TRBV5-1 and TRBJ2-1; possible D gene TRBD1, 6 bases. The CDR3 reads CASSYRTDNEQFF. CDR3 nucleotide sequence: TGCGCCAGCAGCTATCGGACAGACAATGAGCAGTTCTTC. Based on the CDR3 plus reference TRBV5-1 and TRBJ2-1, the full variable domain is KAGVTQTPRYLIKTRGQQVTLSCSPISGHRSVSWYQQTPGQGLQFLFEYFSETQRNKGNFPGRFSGRQFSNSRSEMNVSTLELGDSALYLCASSYRTDNEQFFGPGTRLTVL.